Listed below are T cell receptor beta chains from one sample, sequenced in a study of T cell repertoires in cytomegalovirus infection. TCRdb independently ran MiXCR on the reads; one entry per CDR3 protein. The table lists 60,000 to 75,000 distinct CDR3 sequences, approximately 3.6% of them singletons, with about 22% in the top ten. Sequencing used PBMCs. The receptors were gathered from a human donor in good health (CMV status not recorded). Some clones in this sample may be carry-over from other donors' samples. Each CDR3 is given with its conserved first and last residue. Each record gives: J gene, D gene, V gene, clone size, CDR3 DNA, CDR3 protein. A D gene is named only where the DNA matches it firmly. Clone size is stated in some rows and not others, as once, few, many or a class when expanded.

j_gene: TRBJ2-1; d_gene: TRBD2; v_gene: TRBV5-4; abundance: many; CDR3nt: TGTGCCAGCAGCTTAGGGACTAGCGGGAGAGAGCAGTTCTTC; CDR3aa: CASSLGTSGREQFF
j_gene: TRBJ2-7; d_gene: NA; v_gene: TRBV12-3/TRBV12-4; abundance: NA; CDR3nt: TGTGCCAGCAGCCTAACAGCCGGGACAACGAAGTACTTC; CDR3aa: CASSLTAGTTKYF
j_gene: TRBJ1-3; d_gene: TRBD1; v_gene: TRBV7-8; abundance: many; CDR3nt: TGTGCCAGCAGCCCCACCACAACAGGGGGCGCAGGTGGAAACACCATATATTTT; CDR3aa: CASSPTTTGGAGGNTIYF
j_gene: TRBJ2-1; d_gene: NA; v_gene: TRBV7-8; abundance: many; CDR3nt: TGTGCCAGCAGCCGCCGTCCGGGACCCCCGGCCTACAATGAGCAGTTCTTC; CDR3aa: CASSRRPGPPAYNEQFF
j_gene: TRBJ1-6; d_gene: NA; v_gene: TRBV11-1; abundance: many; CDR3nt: TGTGCCAGCAGCCGAGATCGGTGGGCTAATTCACCCCTCCACTTT; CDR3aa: CASSRDRWANSPLHF
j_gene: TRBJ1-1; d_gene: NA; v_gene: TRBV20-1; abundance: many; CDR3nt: TGCAGTGCTAGAGTCGCCGGCCTGAACACTGAAGCTTTCTTT; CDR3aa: CSARVAGLNTEAFF
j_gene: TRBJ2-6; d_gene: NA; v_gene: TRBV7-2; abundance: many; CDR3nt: TGTGCCAGCAGCCCGTTAGCCGTATATAGGTTACGGGGGGCCAACGTCCTGACTTTC; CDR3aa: CASSPLAVYRLRGANVLTF
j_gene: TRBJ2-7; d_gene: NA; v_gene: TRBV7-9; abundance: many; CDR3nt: TGTGCCAGCAGCTTAATAGGTGCTTCGGGGGAGCAGTACTTC; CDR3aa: CASSLIGASGEQYF
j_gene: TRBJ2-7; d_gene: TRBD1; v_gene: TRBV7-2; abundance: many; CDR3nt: TGTGCCAGCTCCAGGACAGGGGGCTACGAGCAGTACTTC; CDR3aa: CASSRTGGYEQYF
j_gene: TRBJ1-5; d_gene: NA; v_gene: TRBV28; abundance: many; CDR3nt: TGTGCCAGCAGTCCCCGGGTAGGGTCGGATCAGCCCCAGCATTTT; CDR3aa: CASSPRVGSDQPQHF
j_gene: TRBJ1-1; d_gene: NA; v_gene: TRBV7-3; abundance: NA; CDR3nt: TGTGCCAGCAGCTTAAAAGCCCTAAGAGGGGGATCCACTGAAGCTTTCTTT; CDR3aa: CASSLKALRGGSTEAFF
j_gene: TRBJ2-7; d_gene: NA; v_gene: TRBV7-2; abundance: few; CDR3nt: TGTGCCAGCACCGGTCAAACCTCCTACGAGCAGTACTTC; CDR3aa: CASTGQTSYEQYF
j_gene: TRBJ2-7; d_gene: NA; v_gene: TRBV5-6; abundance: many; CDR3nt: TGTGCCAGCAGCTTGACAGGGTGGGAGCAGTACTTC; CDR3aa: CASSLTGWEQYF
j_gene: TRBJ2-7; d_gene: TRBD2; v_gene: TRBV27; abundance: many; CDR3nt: TGTGCCAGCAGGGAGCGGGGAAGCTCCTACGAGCAGTACTTC; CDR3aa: CASRERGSSYEQYF
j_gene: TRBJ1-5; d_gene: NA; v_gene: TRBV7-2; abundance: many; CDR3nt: TGTGCCAGCAGCTTAGCCCTAGGCGGGGGGCGACAGCCCCAGCATTTT; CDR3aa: CASSLALGGGRQPQHF
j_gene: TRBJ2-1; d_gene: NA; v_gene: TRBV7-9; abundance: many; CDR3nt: TGTGCCAGCAGCCTCTGGGCTAGCGTGGCGTCTGGGGATGAGCAGTTCTTC; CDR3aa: CASSLWASVASGDEQFF
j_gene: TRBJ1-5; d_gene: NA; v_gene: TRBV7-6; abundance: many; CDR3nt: TGTGCCAGCAGCTTCGGGGTCGAAGCGGGTCAGCCCCAGCATTTT; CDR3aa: CASSFGVEAGQPQHF
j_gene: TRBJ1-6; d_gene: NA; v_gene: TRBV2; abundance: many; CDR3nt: TGTGCCAGCATCCCCTTGGGGGTATCACCCCTCCACTTT; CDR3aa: CASIPLGVSPLHF
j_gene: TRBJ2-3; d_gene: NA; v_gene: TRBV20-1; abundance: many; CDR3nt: TGCAGTGCGGTAGCGGAGCAGTCAGATACGCAGTATTTT; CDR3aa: CSAVAEQSDTQYF
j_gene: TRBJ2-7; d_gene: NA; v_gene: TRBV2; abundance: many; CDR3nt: TGTGCCAGCAGGGCCAACCCCGGGGACAAATCCTACGAGCAGTACTTC; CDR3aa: CASRANPGDKSYEQYF
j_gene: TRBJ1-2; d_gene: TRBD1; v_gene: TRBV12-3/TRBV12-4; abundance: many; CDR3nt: TGTGCCAGCAGCTCTTCCGGGACAGGCTCCATCTTCACTGGCTACACCTTC; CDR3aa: CASSSSGTGSIFTGYTF
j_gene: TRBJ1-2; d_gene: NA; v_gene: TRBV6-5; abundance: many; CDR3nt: TGTGCCAGCAGTTACCCCAACGGTGCCTACACCTTC; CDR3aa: CASSYPNGAYTF
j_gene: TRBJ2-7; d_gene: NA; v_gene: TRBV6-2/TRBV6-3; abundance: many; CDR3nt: TGTGCCAGCAGCCCCCTGACCTACGAGCAGTACTTC; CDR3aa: CASSPLTYEQYF
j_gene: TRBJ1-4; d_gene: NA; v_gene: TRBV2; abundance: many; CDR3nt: TGTGCCAGCAGTGAATTACGACGAGGGAATGAAAAACTGTTTTTT; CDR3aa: CASSELRRGNEKLFF